This T cell receptor beta chain was captured in a study of Ad26.COV2.S vaccination and SARS-CoV-2 variants. Study at large: Donor participated within the Ad26.COV2.S arm of the COV1001 trial.

The treatment was: about 20 received Ad26.COV2.S at low or high dose, single or two shots; roughly five received placebo; per-sample allocation not given. Day 63 after the first injection of vaccine or placebo was the sampling time. Recruitment in Boston yielded a donor of adult age, 18-55 years. Sequencing was performed with immunoSEQ multiplex PCR; in TCRdb, only in-frame clones are kept and a portion is missing. In the table there are 350,000 to 450,000 clones, about 85% of which are singletons. The CDR3 totals 17 residues. J lost 5 bases, V lost 4 bases, and 8 bases had no gene match. The germline CDR1 and CDR2 sequences are SGHDT and YYEEEE.

The specimen comprised peripheral blood, sampled in a trial of Ad26.COV2.S vaccine versus placebo. This TCR came from a person between 18 and 65 years old who received the Ad26.COV2.S COVID-19 vaccine or a placebo. The chain joins TRBV5-6 to TRBJ2-2, with 13 positions matching TRBD2. DNA of the CDR3: TGTGCCAGCAGCACCACTAGCGGGGGGGCCTATACCGGGGAGCTGTTTTTT. Amino acids: CASSTTSGGAYTGELFF.